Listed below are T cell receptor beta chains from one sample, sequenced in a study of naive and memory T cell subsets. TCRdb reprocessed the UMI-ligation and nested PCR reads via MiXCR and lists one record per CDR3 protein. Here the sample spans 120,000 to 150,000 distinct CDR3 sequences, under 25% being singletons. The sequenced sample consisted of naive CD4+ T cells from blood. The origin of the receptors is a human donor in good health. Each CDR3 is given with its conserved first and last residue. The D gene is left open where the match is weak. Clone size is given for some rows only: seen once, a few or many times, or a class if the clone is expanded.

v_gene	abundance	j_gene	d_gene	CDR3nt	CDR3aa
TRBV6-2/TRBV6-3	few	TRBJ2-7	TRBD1	TGTGCCAGCAGGTCCGGGACAGGGGGTTACGAGCAGTACTTC	CASRSGTGGYEQYF
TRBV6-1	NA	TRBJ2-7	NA	TGTGCCAGCCGGAGCCCCAAATACGAGCAGTACTTC	CASRSPKYEQYF
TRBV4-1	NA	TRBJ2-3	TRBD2	TGCGCCAGCAGCCCATTAGCGGGAGGGCCCGGGCGGGGCACAGATACGCAGTATTTT	CASSPLAGGPGRGTDTQYF
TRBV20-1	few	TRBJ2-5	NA	TGCAGTGCTGACCGGGACACCCAAGAGACCCAGTACTTC	CSADRDTQETQYF
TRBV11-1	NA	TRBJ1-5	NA	TGTGCCAGCAGCTCCAGACAGTACAATCAGCCCCAGCATTTT	CASSSRQYNQPQHF
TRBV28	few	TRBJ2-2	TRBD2	TGTGCCGCGGGGACTAGCGTTAACACCGGGGAGCTGTTTTTT	CAAGTSVNTGELFF
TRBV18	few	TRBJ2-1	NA	TGTGCCAGCTCACCACCTCAGGGGAGAAGCGGGAAGTCCTACAATGAGCAGTTCTTC	CASSPPQGRSGKSYNEQFF
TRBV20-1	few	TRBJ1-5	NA	TGCAGCTGCACAGATGGTGTAGGTCAGCCCCAGCATTTT	CSCTDGVGQPQHF
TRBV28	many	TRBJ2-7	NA	TGTGCCAGCGGACCCCTTACTTGGGAGCAGTACTTC	CASGPLTWEQYF
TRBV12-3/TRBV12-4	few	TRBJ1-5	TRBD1	TGTGCCAGCAGCCAGACAGGGCTCGGAGATCAGCCCCAGCATTTT	CASSQTGLGDQPQHF
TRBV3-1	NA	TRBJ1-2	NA	TGTGCCAGCAGCCAAGGAAGGCATTCGGGCTACACCTTC	CASSQGRHSGYTF
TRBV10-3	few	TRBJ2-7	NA	TGTGCCATCAGTGAAGGAAGGGGGCAGTACTTC	CAISEGRGQYF
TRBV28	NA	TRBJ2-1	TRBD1	TGTGCCAGCAGTTTAGGGACAGTCTATGAGCAGTTCTTC	CASSLGTVYEQFF
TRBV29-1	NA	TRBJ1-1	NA	TGCAGCGTTGAAGGGGGATTAACACATGAAGCTTTCTTT	CSVEGGLTHEAFF
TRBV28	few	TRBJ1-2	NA	TGTGCCAGCAGTTTAATGGATGGCTACACCTTC	CASSLMDGYTF
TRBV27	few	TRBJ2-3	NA	TGTGCCAGCAGAGACCACAGCACAGATACGCAGTATTTT	CASRDHSTDTQYF
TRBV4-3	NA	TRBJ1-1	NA	TGCGCCAGCAGCCAAGGACCATTGGAGGCTTTCTTT	CASSQGPLEAFF
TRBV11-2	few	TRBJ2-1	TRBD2	TGTGCCAGCACCAGGACTAGCGGGAACAATGAGCAGTTCTTC	CASTRTSGNNEQFF
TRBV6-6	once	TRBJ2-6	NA	TGTGCCAATAGGAACTCTGGGGCCAACGTCCTGACTTTC	CANRNSGANVLTF
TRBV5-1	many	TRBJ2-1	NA	TGCGCCAGCAGCACGGGATCTGCAAGGGTCTCCAATGAGCAGTTCTTC	CASSTGSARVSNEQFF
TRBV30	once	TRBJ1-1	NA	TGTGCCTGGAGTACAGAGATAGTGAACACTGAAGCTTTCTTT	CAWSTEIVNTEAFF
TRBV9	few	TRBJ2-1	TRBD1	TGTGCCAGCAGCGTCGGACAGGGGTGGAATGAGCAGTTCTTC	CASSVGQGWNEQFF
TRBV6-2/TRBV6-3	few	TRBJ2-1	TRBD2	TGTGCCAGCCATGATGCTAGCGGGGTCTACAATGAGCAGTTCTTC	CASHDASGVYNEQFF
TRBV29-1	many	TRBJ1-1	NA	TGCAGCGCCCACACAGGAATTGGTGAAGCTTTCTTT	CSAHTGIGEAFF
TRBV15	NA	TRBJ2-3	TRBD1	TGTGCCACCAGCCCAGGGGGAAGCACAGATACGCAGTATTTT	CATSPGGSTDTQYF
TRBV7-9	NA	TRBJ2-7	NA	TGTGCCAGCAGCATTTCCTACTACGAGCAGTACTTC	CASSISYYEQYF
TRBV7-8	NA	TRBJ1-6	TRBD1	TGTGCCAGCAGCCGGGACAGAAATTCACCCCTCCACTTT	CASSRDRNSPLHF
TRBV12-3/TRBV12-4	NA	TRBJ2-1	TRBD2	TGTGCCAGCAGTCGCGGGAGAGGGGCTTACAATGAGCAGTTCTTC	CASSRGRGAYNEQFF
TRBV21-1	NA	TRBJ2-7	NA	TGTGCCAGCAGCAAACCGGGGTTTAGTGAGCAGTACTTC	CASSKPGFSEQYF
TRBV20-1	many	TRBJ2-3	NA	TGCAGTGCAACGACAGATACTTTAGATACGCAGTATTTT	CSATTDTLDTQYF
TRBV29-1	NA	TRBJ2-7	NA	TGCAGCGTTAACTCAGGGGGGGAGCAGTACTTC	CSVNSGGEQYF
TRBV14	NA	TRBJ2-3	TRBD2	TGTGCCAGCAGCCAAGCGATAGCGGGATGGGGAGATACGCAGTATTTT	CASSQAIAGWGDTQYF
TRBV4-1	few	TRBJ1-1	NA	TGCGCCAGCAGCCAAGATTTGGGACTATCGCTTTCCGGTGAAGCTTTCTTT	CASSQDLGLSLSGEAFF
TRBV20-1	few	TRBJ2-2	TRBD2	TGCAGTGCTACTCTTTCAGCGGGAGGGCCGGGGGCCGGGGAGCTGTTTTTT	CSATLSAGGPGAGELFF
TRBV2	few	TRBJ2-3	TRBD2	TGTGCCAGCAGCGCGGGACTAGCGGGCACAGATACGCAGTATTTT	CASSAGLAGTDTQYF
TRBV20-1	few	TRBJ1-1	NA	TGCAGTGCTAGATCACGTGGGGGGGCGATGAACACTGAAGCTTTCTTT	CSARSRGGAMNTEAFF
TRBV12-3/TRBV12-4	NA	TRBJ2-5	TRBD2	TGTGCCAGCAGGCCCGGGGGGACGGGAGAGACCCAGTACTTC	CASRPGGTGETQYF
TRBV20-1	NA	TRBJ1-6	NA	TGCAGTGCTAGACCGGGTAATTCACCCCTCCACTTT	CSARPGNSPLHF
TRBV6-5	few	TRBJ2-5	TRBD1	TGTGCCAGCAGTTACGAATACCGGGACAGGGGAGAGGAGACCCAGTACTTC	CASSYEYRDRGEETQYF
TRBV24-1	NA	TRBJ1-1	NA	TGTGCCACCAGTGATGTGGGGACCACTGAAGCTTTCTTT	CATSDVGTTEAFF
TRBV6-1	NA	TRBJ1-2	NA	TGTGCCAGCCGGGAGGGGCCAATTTGGGGCTACACCTTC	CASREGPIWGYTF
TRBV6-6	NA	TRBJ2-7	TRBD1	TGTGCCAGCAGCGCCGGGACAGGTTTATACGAGCAGTACTTC	CASSAGTGLYEQYF
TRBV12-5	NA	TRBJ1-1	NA	TGTGCTAGTGGTTTGGCTACTGAAGCTTTCTTT	CASGLATEAFF
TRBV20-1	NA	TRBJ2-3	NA	TGCAGTGCTAGATCACAGGACACAGATACGCAGTATTTT	CSARSQDTDTQYF
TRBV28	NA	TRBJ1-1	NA	TGTGCCAGCAGCCTCCTAGAGAACACTGAAGCTTTCTTT	CASSLLENTEAFF
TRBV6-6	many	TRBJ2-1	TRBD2	TGTGCCAGCAGCACCCTAGCGGGAGGACTAAACAATGAGCAGTTCTTC	CASSTLAGGLNNEQFF
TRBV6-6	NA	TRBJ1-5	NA	TGTGCCAGCAGTTACGGGGGTGGTCAGCCCCAGCATTTT	CASSYGGGQPQHF
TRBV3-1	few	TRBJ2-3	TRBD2	TGTGCCAGCAGCCGCCCGGGACTAGCGGGGAGGGGACCTACGCAGTATTTT	CASSRPGLAGRGPTQYF
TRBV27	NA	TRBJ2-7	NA	TGTGCCAGCAGTCCCAGCGCCTCCTACGAGCAGTACTTC	CASSPSASYEQYF
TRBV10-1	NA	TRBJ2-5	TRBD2	TGCGCCAGCAGTGGGACTAGCGGGCCGGGGTCCCAGTACTTC	CASSGTSGPGSQYF
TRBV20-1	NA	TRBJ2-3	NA	TGCAGTGCTAGAGGGGGGCGAGTCACAGATACGCAGTATTTT	CSARGGRVTDTQYF
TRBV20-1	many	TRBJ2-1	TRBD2	TGCAGTGCTAGCGTCCTAGCGGGAGTCGGTAATGAGCAGTTCTTC	CSASVLAGVGNEQFF
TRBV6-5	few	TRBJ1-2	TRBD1	TGTGCCAGCAGTCGACAGGGGCGAAACTATGGCTACACCTTC	CASSRQGRNYGYTF
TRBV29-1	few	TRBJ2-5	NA	TGCAGCGTTGAAGGGGGGGCGGGGGAGACCCAGTACTTC	CSVEGGAGETQYF
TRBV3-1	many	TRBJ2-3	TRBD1	TGTGCCAGCAGCCACAGACAGGGGGCAGATACGCAGTATTTT	CASSHRQGADTQYF
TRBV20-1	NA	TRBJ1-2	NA	TGCAGTGCTAGCTACCGGGCCGGACCTAACTATGGCTACACCTTC	CSASYRAGPNYGYTF
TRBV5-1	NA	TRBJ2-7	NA	TGCGCCAGCAGCACCCGACTTAGCTCCTACGAGCAGTACTTC	CASSTRLSSYEQYF
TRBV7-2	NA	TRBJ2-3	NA	TGTGCCAGCAGCTTAGGGCTGGGATGGAGGGCAGATACGCAGTATTTT	CASSLGLGWRADTQYF
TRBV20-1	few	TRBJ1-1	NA	TGCAGTGCTAGTAAGGACGGTATTATGAACACTGAAGCTTTCTTT	CSASKDGIMNTEAFF